This T cell receptor (beta chain) is from a study of fetal regulatory T cell absence and autoimmunity. Whole-study results and caveats: Cord blood and pancreas showed broadly similar TRB gene family usage. Compared with cord blood, pancreas showed oligoclonal TCR enrichment, some clones over 80-fold.

About this clone: Its target is not known.

Repertoires were generated with immunoSEQ multiplex PCR, while TCRdb's copy carries only in-frame clones and drops some. The repertoire holds about 95,000 clones, with about three quarters as singletons. V lost 3 bases, J lost 5 bases, and 4 bases stayed unmatched. The CDR3 totals 15 residues. Germline-derived CDR1 and CDR2 are SGDLS and YYNGEE. The TCR sequence derives from a male donor with IPEX syndrome. Sequenced input: pancreas tissue. J is TRBJ2-3 and V is TRBV9; 12 bases map to TRBD2. Written as DNA, the CDR3 is TGTGCCAGCAGCGCCAAGGGACTAGCGGGAGATACGCAGTATTTT. Translation gives CASSAKGLAGDTQYF.